The next 25 T cell receptor beta chains were all read from a single sample in a study of blood T cell repertoires in COVID-19. Profiled with immunoSEQ multiplex PCR; TCRdb holds only in-frame clones, not every one. In the table there are 200,000 to 250,000 clones, approximately 90% of which are singletons. The sequenced sample was peripheral blood. These receptor sequences come from a woman in her late teens or twenties who had recovered from COVID-19.

Here the CDR3 DNA reads TGCGCCAGCAGCCCGGGACTAGCGGCGTCCTACAATGAGCAGTTCTTC. Protein product: CASSPGLAASYNEQFF. This chain uses TRBV4-1 with TRBJ2-1, with 11 bases identical to TRBD2. The CDR3 totals 16 residues. With V trimmed by 4 bases and J by 1 base, 3 bases remained unmatched. The V gene's germline CDR1 is MGHRA and CDR2 YSYEKL.

The V and J genes are TRBV5-4 and TRBJ2-6; TRBD1 agrees at 9 bases. The CDR3 is 16 amino acids. In germline, CDR1 is SGHNT, CDR2 YYREEE (reference sequence). V was pared by 2 bases and J by 4 bases, with 4 bases of the junction left unmatched. The CDR3: CASSLQGALGANVLTF. CDR3 coding DNA: TGTGCCAGCAGCTTACAGGGGGCGTTGGGGGCCAACGTCCTGACTTTC.

This clone was seen once. The V gene is TRBV10-2, the J gene TRBJ1-2; D gene uncertain. Germline lookup yields CDR1 WSHSY and CDR2 SAAADI. Between the trimmed V and J ends, which lost 9 bases and 2 bases, there was a span of 10 bases. The CDR3 contains 12 residues. The CDR3 here is CASGLTNYGYTF. For the CDR3, the DNA is TGCGCCAGTGGACTGACAAACTATGGCTACACCTTC.

V and J are TRBV24-1 and TRBJ2-5; 15 bases match TRBD2. V was clipped by 3 bases and J by 2 bases; unmatched bases: 9. The CDR3 is 19 residues long. The germline V gene has CDR1 KGHDR and CDR2 SFDVKD. The CDR3 reads CATSDPGLAGGPGQETQYF. The CDR3 DNA is TGTGCCACCAGTGATCCCGGACTAGCGGGAGGGCCGGGGCAAGAGACCCAGTACTTC.

This chain uses TRBV6-5 with TRBJ2-7; maybe TRBD2 (5 bases). CDR3 length equals 15 residues. Trimming pared 7 bases from V and 2 bases from J, leaving 18 bases between. Germline V gene data show CDR1 as MNHEY and CDR2 as SVGAGI. As DNA, the CDR3 is TGTGCCAGCATGCTTCGCCGGACGGGAACCTACGAGCAGTACTTC. Translating gives CASMLRRTGTYEQYF.

This clone was detected once. V gene TRBV13 combines with J gene TRBJ2-1; D is ambiguous. Germline lookup yields CDR1 PRHDT and CDR2 FYEKMQ (reference sequence). CDR3 length: 13 amino acids. Trimming shortened V by 0 bases and J by 8 bases, and 8 bases separated the two germline ends. CDR3 residues: CASSLGDKYEQFF. CDR3 nucleotides: TGTGCCAGCAGCTTAGGTGACAAGTATGAGCAGTTCTTC.

This chain joins TRBV12-3 or TRBV12-4 and TRBJ1-2; weak D call: TRBD1 (5 bases). There are 11 residues in the CDR3. V shed 11 bases and J shed 7 bases, with 14 bases lying between them. In nucleotides, the CDR3 is TGTGCCTGCCGGACCAGGGCTGGCTACACCTTC. Translated, it gives CACRTRAGYTF.

The V and J genes are TRBV7-9 and TRBJ2-7; TRBD1 is a possible D gene (5 bases). The CDR3 runs 13 residues. The V end was cut by 2 bases, the J end by 2 bases, with 7 bases between. Germline assignment: CDR1 SEHNR and CDR2 FQNEAQ (reference sequence). The CDR3 sequence: CASSLTGPYEQYF. CDR3 bases: TGTGCCAGCAGCTTAACAGGTCCCTACGAGCAGTACTTC.

The table lists this clone with a count of one. The chain employs TRBV18 and TRBJ2-2; unclear D gene. Germline V CDR1 and CDR2: KGHSH, LQKENI. With 7 bases removed from V and 5 bases from J, the gap between germline ends came to 23 bases. The CDR3 runs to 17 residues. The CDR3, as DNA: TGTGCCAGCTTAGCCTCGGCCACCCGGGTCGCAACCGGGGAGCTGTTTTTT. Translating it yields CASLASATRVATGELFF.

V gene TRBV13 combines with J gene TRBJ1-1, with TRBD1 identical over 10 bases. V shed 5 bases and J 3 bases; nucleotides not matched to a gene: 3. The CDR3 length is 14 residues. The germline gives CDR1 PRHDT, CDR2 FYEKMQ (reference sequence). CDR3 amino acids: CASSPGTGDTEAFF. The CDR3, as DNA: TGTGCCAGCAGCCCCGGGACAGGGGACACTGAAGCTTTCTTT.

The chain has TRBV5-4 and TRBJ1-2, with D hard to call. The CDR3 spans 13 residues. V was clipped by 0 bases and J by 4 bases, with 7 bases between them. Per the germline V gene, CDR1 is SGHNT and CDR2 is YYREEE (reference sequence). In nucleotides, the CDR3 is TGTGCCAGCAGCTTGGACCAGGCCTATGGCTACACCTTC. This gives the protein CASSLDQAYGYTF.

The chain links TRBV4-1 to TRBJ2-7; 7 positions match TRBD2. Germline V gene sequence: CDR1 MGHRA, CDR2 YSYEKL. Losses at the gene ends were 1 base for V and 3 bases for J; bases not matched to a gene: 3. This CDR3 is 14 amino acids long. The CDR3 region is CASSQVSGGYEQYF. CDR3 DNA sequence: TGCGCCAGCAGCCAAGTTTCGGGGGGCTACGAGCAGTACTTC.

The rearrangement uses TRBV6-1 and TRBJ1-2; D is undetermined. The germline gives CDR1 MNHNS, CDR2 SASEGT. The CDR3 is made up of 14 amino acids. With 3 bases removed from V and 4 bases from J, the gap between germline ends came to 12 bases. This CDR3 is CASSEGAGIYGYTF. CDR3 bases: TGTGCCAGCAGTGAGGGTGCGGGAATCTATGGCTACACCTTC.

Only one count was recorded for this clone. J is TRBJ2-7 and V is TRBV5-5, with TRBD2 identical over 10 bases. The CDR3 is 14 amino acids. CDR1 is SGHKS, CDR2 YYEKEE, per germline (reference sequence). After removal of 3 bases from V and 3 bases from J, the junction contained 3 bases not matched to a gene. This CDR3 is CASSYASGSYEQYF. In DNA form, the CDR3 reads TGTGCCAGCAGCTACGCTAGCGGGAGCTACGAGCAGTACTTC.

The chain is built from TRBV19 and TRBJ1-1; tentatively, D is TRBD1 (5 bases). V lost 1 base and J lost 3, with 12 bases in between. This CDR3 contains 15 residues. CDR1 and CDR2 from the germline V gene are LNHDA and SQIVND (reference sequence). The CDR3 loop is CASSIGGAGDTEAFF. The CDR3 DNA sequence: TGTGCCAGTAGTATAGGAGGGGCGGGGGACACTGAAGCTTTCTTT.

This sequence joins TRBV19 and TRBJ2-1, with 11 bases that match TRBD2. The CDR3 consists of 15 residues. The junction had 6 bases not matched to a gene; V was cut back by 2 bases and J by 9 bases. Per germline, CDR1 LNHDA and CDR2 SQIVND (reference sequence). The CDR3 loop reads CASSILAGGRGEQFF. Written as DNA, the CDR3 is TGTGCCAGTAGTATACTAGCGGGAGGCCGCGGTGAGCAGTTCTTC.

This clone has a single count. Germline and junction disagree at one end, which may indicate a read error. The chain links TRBV7-7 to TRBJ2-3, with TRBD2 matching 8 bases. CDR1 is SSHAT, CDR2 FNYEAQ, per germline (reference sequence). The CDR3 sequence is 15 residues long. CDR3 amino acids: CASSLSSGYTGTQYF. The CDR3 DNA reads TGTGCCAGCAGCTTATCTAGCGGGTACACAGGTACGCAGTATTTT.

J is TRBJ1-5 and V is TRBV5-6; a possible D gene is TRBD1 (5 bases). The CDR3 totals 14 residues. V was trimmed by 8 bases and J by 0 bases, leaving 12 bases between them. Germline loops: CDR1 SGHDT, CDR2 YYEEEE. DNA for the CDR3: TGTGCCAGGCGGACATTACATAGCAATCAGCCCCAGCATTTT. This codes for CARRTLHSNQPQHF.

The V and J genes are TRBV4-3 and TRBJ2-1; a possible D gene is TRBD2 (7 bases). V was trimmed by 0 bases and J by 7 bases, leaving 19 bases between them. The CDR3 contains 17 residues. In germline, CDR1 is LGHNA, CDR2 YSLEER. The chain's CDR3 is CASSQDWGGDWSNEQFF. CDR3 nucleotides: TGCGCCAGCAGCCAAGATTGGGGGGGCGATTGGAGTAATGAGCAGTTCTTC.

This rearrangement joins TRBV25-1 to TRBJ2-1, with D perhaps matching TRBD2 (6 bases). The V gene's germline CDR1 is MGHDK and CDR2 SYGVNS. CDR3 length: 15 residues. V dropped 6 bases and J dropped 4 bases, with 16 bases sitting between them. CDR3 sequence: CASSFGTGRYNEQFF. The CDR3 nucleotides are TGTGCCAGCAGCTTCGGGACTGGCAGATACAATGAGCAGTTCTTC.

In this sample, this clone turned up many times. The chain joins TRBV7-9 to TRBJ2-1; TRBD2 might be the D (5 bases). This CDR3 contains 15 residues. In germline, CDR1 is SEHNR, CDR2 FQNEAQ (reference sequence). V was clipped by 10 bases and J by 0 bases, with 16 bases between them. The CDR3 is CATAKPGSSYNEQFF. Written as DNA, the CDR3 is TGTGCCACCGCTAAACCGGGGAGCTCCTACAATGAGCAGTTCTTC. The complete variable domain, with remaining parts taken from reference TRBV7-9 and TRBJ2-1, reads DTGVSQNPRHKITKRGQNVTFRCDPISEHNRLYWYRQTLGQGPEFLTYFQNEAQLEKSRLLSDRFSAERPKGSFSTLEIQRTEQGDSAMYLCATAKPGSSYNEQFFGPGTRLTVL.

The chain couples TRBV2 to TRBJ1-5; D remains unclear. Germline lookup yields CDR1 SNHLY and CDR2 FYNNEI. V lost 6 bases and J lost 0, with 6 bases in between. This CDR3 spans 13 amino acids. DNA for the CDR3: TGTGCCAGCAGGAGGTATAGCAATCAGCCCCAGCATTTT. Protein product: CASRRYSNQPQHF.

V is TRBV7-2 and J is TRBJ1-5; D is perhaps TRBD1 (6 bases). The CDR3 totals 14 residues. Looked up from germline, CDR1 is SGHTA and CDR2 is FQGNSA. With 5 bases removed from V and 3 bases from J, the gap between germline ends came to 11 bases. The CDR3 loop reads CASSKYRDNQPQHF. Here the CDR3 DNA reads TGTGCCAGCAGCAAATACAGGGACAATCAGCCCCAGCATTTT.

The chain recombines TRBV7-9 with TRBJ2-7; the D is unclear. V lost 5 bases to trimming and J lost 0 bases, with 5 bases between them. CDR1 is SEHNR, CDR2 FQNEAQ, per germline (reference sequence). The CDR3 is made up of 12 amino acids. The CDR3 bases are TGTGCCAGCAGCCCCATCTCCTACGAGCAGTACTTC. Protein sequence: CASSPISYEQYF.

This chain uses TRBV27 with TRBJ2-2; TRBD1 aligns across 8 bases. The CDR3 length is 14 residues. After removal of 5 bases from V and 6 bases from J, the junction contained 5 bases not matched to a gene. The germline V gene encodes CDR1 MNHEY and CDR2 SMNVEV (reference sequence). The CDR3: CASSHSGGSGELFF. CDR3 sequence (DNA): TGTGCCAGCAGTCACTCAGGGGGCTCCGGGGAGCTGTTTTTT.